Below are 25 T cell receptor beta chains sequenced from a single sample in a study of shared clonotypes between healthy human individuals. Repertoires were generated with immunoSEQ multiplex PCR, while TCRdb's copy carries only in-frame clones and drops some. The sample yields 950,000 to 1,100,000 clones, 65% to 75% seen once. Sample: memory CD4+ T cells sorted from blood. Subset: CD45RA-negative fraction. The receptors originated from a man younger than 35 in good health.

CDR3 sequence reads: CASSLGTGNSYGYTF. In DNA form, the CDR3 reads TGCGCCAGCAGCTTAGGGACAGGGAATAGCTATGGCTACACCTTC. The chain links TRBV5-1 to TRBJ1-2, with 9 bases aligning to TRBD1. Trimming cost V 2 bases and J 4 bases; bases outside gene matches: 6. The CDR3 totals 15 residues. CDR1 and CDR2 from the germline V gene are SGHRS and YFSETQ.

This clone came up many times. Other nucleotide sequences in the sample specify the same CDR3. The chain links TRBV10-3 to TRBJ2-7; D unresolved. V lost 0 bases and J lost 3, with 3 bases in between. Germline lookup yields CDR1 ENHRY and CDR2 SYGVKD. This CDR3 has 12 amino acids. CDR3: CAISESSYEQYF. Here the CDR3 DNA reads TGTGCCATCAGTGAGTCGAGCTACGAGCAGTACTTC.

The genes are TRBV10-3 and TRBJ2-2, with a tentative D call TRBD1 (6 bases). The ends were cut back, 9 bases at V and 3 bases at J, with 17 bases in the middle. The germline V gene has CDR1 ENHRY and CDR2 SYGVKD. The CDR3 has 15 residues. The CDR3 loop reads CAIRKTGLDTGELFF. The CDR3 region has the DNA TGTGCCATTAGGAAAACAGGGTTAGACACCGGGGAGCTGTTTTTT.

CDR3 sequence reads: CASKLQGYTEAFF. The CDR3, as DNA: TGTGCCAGCAAGCTCCAGGGGTACACTGAAGCTTTCTTT. This chain joins TRBV27 and TRBJ1-1, with D possibly being TRBD1 (6 bases). The V end was cut by 7 bases, the J end by 3 bases, with 12 bases between. This CDR3 spans 13 amino acids. CDR1 is MNHEY and CDR2 is SMNVEV in the germline V gene (reference sequence).

This clone was recorded once. Other DNA variants within this sample encode the same CDR3. The chain has TRBV7-8 and TRBJ1-5; 7 bases map to TRBD1. The V gene's germline CDR1 is SGHVS and CDR2 FQNEAQ. CDR3 length: 13 residues. V lost 6 bases, J lost 4 bases, and 3 bases stayed unmatched. CDR3 loop: CASSRDSNQPQHF. The CDR3 nucleotides read TGTGCCAGCAGTAGGGACAGTAATCAGCCCCAGCATTTT.

In this sample, this clone turned up a few times. Within the sample, other DNA sequences also encode this same CDR3. The chain uses TRBV7-2 and TRBJ2-3, with 12 bases that match TRBD2. V shed 1 base and J 4 bases; nucleotides not matched to a gene: 6. Germline V gene data show CDR1 as SGHTA and CDR2 as FQGNSA. This CDR3 comprises 17 residues. CDR3 sequence (DNA): TGTGCCAGCAGCTTAGAGGCTAGCGGGGGGGCGGCAGATACGCAGTATTTT. Translated, it gives CASSLEASGGAADTQYF.

The genes are TRBV6-6 and TRBJ1-3; 7 bases are shared with TRBD1. The CDR3 has 14 residues. Germline V CDR1 and CDR2: MNHNY, SVGAGI (reference sequence). J gave up 1 base and V 7 bases, and 4 bases lay outside the gene matches. The CDR3 loop is CASTPDRSGNTIYF. The CDR3 coding sequence is TGTGCCAGCACTCCGGACAGGTCTGGAAACACCATATATTTT.

V usage is TRBV4-3 and J usage is TRBJ2-2; unclear D gene. CDR3 length equals 13 residues. Germline CDR1 LGHNA, CDR2 YSLEER. V was shortened by 0 bases and J by 13 bases, with 12 bases between the two germline ends. The CDR3 loop is CASSQDSGHRLFF. In DNA form, the CDR3 reads TGCGCCAGCAGCCAAGATTCGGGTCATAGGCTGTTTTTT.

V and J are TRBV6-4 and TRBJ1-6, with D possibly being TRBD1 (5 bases). The CDR3 extends over 14 amino acids. V lost 8 bases, J lost 6 bases, and 14 bases lay in between. The germline V gene has CDR1 MRHNA and CDR2 SNTAGT. The CDR3 DNA follows: TGTGCCAGCCCCTGCCTACAGGTTAATTCACCCCTCCACTTT. Protein: CASPCLQVNSPLHF.

This clone was picked up a small number of times. The rearrangement uses TRBV28 and TRBJ2-4, with 11 positions matching TRBD1. This CDR3 spans 20 amino acids. Germline-derived CDR1 and CDR2 are MDHEN and SYDVKM. With 5 bases clipped from V and 0 bases from J, the junction kept 15 bases outside the gene matches. The CDR3 here is CASSLPDFGTGGKAKNIQYF. As DNA, the CDR3 is TGTGCCAGCAGTCTCCCCGATTTTGGGACAGGGGGGAAAGCCAAAAACATTCAGTACTTC. The full variable domain, its missing parts supplied by reference TRBV28 and TRBJ2-4, is DVKVTQSSRYLVKRTGEKVFLECVQDMDHENMFWYRQDPGLGLRLIYFSYDVKMKEKGDIPEGYSVSREKKERFSLILESASTNQTSMYLCASSLPDFGTGGKAKNIQYFGAGTRLSVL.

Details on this clone: This may be a read error, as it is one base from a much larger clone. This rearrangement joins TRBV14 to TRBJ1-1; no definite D call. This CDR3 spans 14 amino acids. Looked up from germline, CDR1 is SGHDN and CDR2 is FVKESK. The germline V and J ends were trimmed by 4 bases and 1 base, with 10 bases remaining between them. CDR3 residues: CASSPRTANTEAFF. The CDR3 DNA reads as TGTGCCAGCAGCCCCAGGACCGCGAACACTGAAGCTTTCTTT. Full variable domain (outside the CDR3, taken from reference TRBV14 and TRBJ1-1): EAGVTQFPSHSVIEKGQTVTLRCDPISGHDNLYWYRRVMGKEIKFLLHFVKESKQDESGMPNNRFLAERTGGTYSTLKVQPAELEDSGVYFCASSPRTANTEAFFGQGTRLTVV.

About this clone itself: Different DNA sequences within this sample yield the same CDR3. The chain is built from TRBV5-1 and TRBJ2-5; D is ambiguous. The CDR3 consists of 11 residues. Trimming shortened V by 6 bases and J by 4 bases, and 7 bases separated the two germline ends. Germline V gene lookup returns CDR1 SGHRS and CDR2 YFSETQ. The CDR3 loop is CASTERETQYF. CDR3 bases: TGCGCCAGCACAGAAAGAGAGACCCAGTACTTC.

The chain has TRBV7-9 and TRBJ1-6; D is ambiguous. The CDR3 contains 17 residues. The germline V gene encodes CDR1 SEHNR and CDR2 FQNEAQ (reference sequence). V lost 5 bases and J lost 7, with 21 bases in between. The CDR3 is CASSHLPGPRSNSPLHF. The DNA for the CDR3 is TGTGCCAGCAGCCACCTCCCGGGCCCCCGATCGAATTCACCCCTCCACTTT.

The gene calls are TRBV9 and TRBJ2-1, with 14 nucleotides matching TRBD2. CDR3 length equals 13 residues. V dropped 2 bases and J dropped 15; count of bases not matched to a gene: 4. Germline V gives CDR1 SGDLS, CDR2 YYNGEE. In nucleotides, the CDR3 is TGTGCCAGCAGCGTCGGGACTAGCGGGAGTGTGTTCTTC. Its translation: CASSVGTSGSVFF.

The genes are TRBV19 and TRBJ1-1; possible D gene TRBD1, 5 bases. The V and J ends lost 3 bases and 4 bases respectively, with 15 bases between them. Germline values: CDR1 LNHDA, CDR2 SQIVND (reference sequence). The CDR3 is 15 amino acids. The CDR3: CASSISGSRGTEAFF. The CDR3 DNA sequence: TGTGCCAGTAGTATCTCAGGATCAAGGGGCACTGAAGCTTTCTTT.

Notes on this clone: Other nucleotide sequences in the sample specify the same CDR3. The chain is built from TRBV18 and TRBJ2-1; possibly TRBD1 for D (6 bases). Germline CDR1 and CDR2: KGHSH and LQKENI. Trimming cost V 3 bases and J 6 bases, with 9 bases left between them. The CDR3 contains 13 residues. The CDR3 here is CASSPGQFNEQFF. The CDR3 DNA is TGTGCCAGCTCACCCGGACAGTTCAATGAGCAGTTCTTC.

This clone has just a few counts. This sequence joins TRBV18 and TRBJ2-6; D might be TRBD1 (5 bases). The germline V gene encodes CDR1 KGHSH and CDR2 LQKENI. The CDR3 spans 16 residues. V dropped 2 bases and J dropped 4 bases, with 12 bases sitting between them. CDR3 sequence (DNA): TGTGCCAGCTCACCATTGTCAGGGCGAGGGGCCAACGTCCTGACTTTC. Amino acid sequence: CASSPLSGRGANVLTF.

Remarks on this clone: The junction and the germline gene differ at one end; a read error may be behind it. The V and J genes are TRBV7-9 and TRBJ1-5; D is perhaps TRBD1 (6 bases). The CDR3 runs to 15 residues. Germline CDR1 and CDR2: SEHNR and FQNEAQ (reference sequence). CDR3 sequence (DNA): TGTGCCAGCAGTTTAGGGGGGGAGTCCGGTCAGCCCCAGCATTTT. Its translation is CASSLGGESGQPQHF.

This chain uses TRBV30 with TRBJ1-2, with a weak D call TRBD1 (5 bases). The CDR3 contains 15 residues. The V gene lost 4 bases and the J gene lost 1 base, with 16 bases spanning the gap. Germline V gene data show CDR1 as GTSNPN and CDR2 as SVGIG (reference sequence). The DNA for the CDR3 is TGTGCCTGGATCGGACAAGCCGGAGATAACTATGGCTACACCTTC. It codes for CAWIGQAGDNYGYTF.

The sample holds a few counts of this clone. The rearrangement links TRBV7-2 to TRBJ1-1; 7 bases are shared with TRBD1. J was trimmed by 8 bases and V by 0 bases; bases with no gene match: 3. The CDR3 consists of 13 residues. Germline CDR1 SGHTA, CDR2 FQGNSA. This chain's CDR3 is CASSLARGQEAFF. The CDR3 DNA is TGTGCCAGCAGCTTAGCGAGGGGGCAGGAAGCTTTCTTT.

V and J are TRBV6-5 and TRBJ2-3; unclear D gene. V was shortened by 6 bases and J by 3 bases, with 10 bases between the two germline ends. CDR3 length: 13 amino acids. Per germline, CDR1 MNHEY and CDR2 SVGAGI. This CDR3 is CASRDSGTDTQYF. Written as DNA, the CDR3 is TGTGCCAGCAGAGACTCCGGGACAGATACGCAGTATTTT.

The chain combines TRBV29-1 with TRBJ2-7; the match to TRBD1 covers 9 bases. Trimming cost V 2 bases and J 5 bases; bases outside gene matches: 7. Per the germline V gene, CDR1 is SQVTM and CDR2 is ANQGSEA. This CDR3 has 14 residues. The CDR3 spells CSVESPGQGNEQYF. The CDR3 DNA sequence: TGCAGCGTTGAATCGCCGGGACAGGGTAACGAGCAGTACTTC.

The rearrangement links TRBV25-1 to TRBJ2-1; 7 bases align to TRBD2. Germline loops: CDR1 MGHDK, CDR2 SYGVNS. Trimming removed 5 bases from V and 12 bases from J; junction bases left unmatched: 10. CDR3 length: 13 residues. This chain's CDR3 is CASSISGAQGQFF. The CDR3, as DNA: TGTGCCAGCAGTATCAGCGGGGCCCAAGGGCAGTTCTTC.

CDR3 region: CASSSRQIYEQYF. In DNA, the CDR3 is TGTGCCAGCAGTTCCCGACAAATATACGAGCAGTACTTC. The chain is built from TRBV28 and TRBJ2-7; D remains unclear. Trimming stripped 4 bases from V and 4 bases from J, with 11 bases between. Germline CDR1 reads MDHEN; CDR2 reads SYDVKM. The CDR3 has 13 amino acids.

This clone has a count of ten or more. The chain has TRBV27 and TRBJ2-7; TRBD2 aligns across 11 bases. The length of the CDR3 is 15 residues. J was trimmed by 2 bases and V by 3 bases; bases with no gene match: 3. Germline CDR1 is MNHEY and CDR2 is SMNVEV (reference sequence). CDR3: CASSFYSGGAYEQYF. CDR3 bases: TGTGCCAGCAGTTTTTATAGCGGGGGGGCCTACGAGCAGTACTTC.